This TCR beta chain was captured by sequencing in a study of CD8 T cells in ankylosing spondylitis. Notes on the study in general: Disease-associated clones were reportedly significantly overrepresented in matched ankylosing spondylitis synovial fluid. Disease-linked clones were CD8+ and relatively rare in peripheral blood. Reactive arthritis synovial fluid and blood were previously reported to contain some motif variants.

At least ten counts were recorded for this clonotype. As yet, its antigen is unknown. MiXCR was run by TCRdb on the 5' RACE reads, yielding one entry per CDR3 protein. Of tens of thousands of distinct CDR3 sequences listed, approximately 6% were seen once; the top ten hold approximately 12%. V was cut by 3 bases and J by 1 base, with 12 bases left in between. The CDR3 totals 15 residues. In germline, CDR1 is KGHSH, CDR2 LQKENI. The sequence came from a male donor with ankylosing spondylitis or in good health (not recorded which). What was sequenced was blood, either unsorted or a sorted T cell fraction (not recorded which). This chain joins TRBV18 and TRBJ1-1; D is uncertain. The CDR3 loop reads CASSPRPNSNTEAFF. The CDR3 DNA reads as TGTGCCAGCTCACCCCGGCCGAATTCGAACACTGAAGCTTTCTTT.